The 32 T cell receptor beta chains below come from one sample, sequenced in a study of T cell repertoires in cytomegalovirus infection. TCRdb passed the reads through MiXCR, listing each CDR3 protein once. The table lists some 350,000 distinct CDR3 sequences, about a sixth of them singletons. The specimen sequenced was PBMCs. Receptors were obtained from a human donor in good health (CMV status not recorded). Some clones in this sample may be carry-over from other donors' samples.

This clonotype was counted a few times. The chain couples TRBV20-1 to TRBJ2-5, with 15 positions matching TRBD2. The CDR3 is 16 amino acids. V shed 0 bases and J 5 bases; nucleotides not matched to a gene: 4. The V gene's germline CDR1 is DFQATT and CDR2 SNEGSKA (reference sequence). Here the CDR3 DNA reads TGCAGTGCTAGAGATCCGGGACTAGCGGGGGGTGAGACCCAGTACTTC. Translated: CSARDPGLAGGETQYF.

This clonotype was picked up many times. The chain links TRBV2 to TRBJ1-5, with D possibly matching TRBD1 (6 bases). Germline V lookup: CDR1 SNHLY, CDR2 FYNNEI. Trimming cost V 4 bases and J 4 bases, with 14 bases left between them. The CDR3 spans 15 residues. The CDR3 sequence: CASSAQGRVNQPQHF. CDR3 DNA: TGTGCCAGCAGTGCACAGGGTCGTGTGAATCAGCCCCAGCATTTT.

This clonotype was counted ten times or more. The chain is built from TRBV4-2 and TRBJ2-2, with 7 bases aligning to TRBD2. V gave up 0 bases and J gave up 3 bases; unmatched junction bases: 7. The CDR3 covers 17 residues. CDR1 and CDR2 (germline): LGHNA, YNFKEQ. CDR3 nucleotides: TGTGCCAGCAGCCAAGAGGAAGGGAGGGCCCACACCGGGGAGCTGTTTTTT. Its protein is CASSQEEGRAHTGELFF.

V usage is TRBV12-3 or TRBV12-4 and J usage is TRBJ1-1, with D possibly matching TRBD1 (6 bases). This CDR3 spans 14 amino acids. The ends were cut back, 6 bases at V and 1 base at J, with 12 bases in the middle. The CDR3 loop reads CASRLGGKNTEAFF. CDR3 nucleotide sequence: TGTGCCAGCAGACTAGGGGGAAAGAACACTGAAGCTTTCTTT.

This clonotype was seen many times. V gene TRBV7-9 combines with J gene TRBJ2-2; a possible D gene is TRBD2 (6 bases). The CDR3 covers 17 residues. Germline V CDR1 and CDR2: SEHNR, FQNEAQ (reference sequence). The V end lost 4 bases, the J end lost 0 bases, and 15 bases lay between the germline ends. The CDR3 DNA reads TGTGCCAGCAGCTCTTTAGCGGAAACAACGAACACCGGGGAGCTGTTTTTT. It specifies CASSSLAETTNTGELFF.

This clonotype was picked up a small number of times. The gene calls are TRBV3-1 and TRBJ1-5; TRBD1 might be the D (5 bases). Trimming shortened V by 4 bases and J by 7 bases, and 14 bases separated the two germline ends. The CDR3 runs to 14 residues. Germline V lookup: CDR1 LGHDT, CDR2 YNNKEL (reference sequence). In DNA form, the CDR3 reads TGTGCCAGCAGCCCCACCAGCGGGGGGCAGCCCCAGCATTTT. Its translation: CASSPTSGGQPQHF.

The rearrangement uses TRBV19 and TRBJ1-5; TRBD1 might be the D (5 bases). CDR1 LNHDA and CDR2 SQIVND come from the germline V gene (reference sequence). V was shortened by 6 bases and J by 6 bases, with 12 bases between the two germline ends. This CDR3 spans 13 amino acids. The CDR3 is CASSQGFGQPQHF. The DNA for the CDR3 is TGTGCCAGTAGCCAGGGATTCGGTCAGCCCCAGCATTTT.

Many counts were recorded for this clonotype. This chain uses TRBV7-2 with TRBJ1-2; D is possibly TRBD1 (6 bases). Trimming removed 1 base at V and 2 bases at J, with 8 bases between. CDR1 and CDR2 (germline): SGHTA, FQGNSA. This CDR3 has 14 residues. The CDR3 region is CASSLVQGNYGYTF. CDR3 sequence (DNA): TGTGCCAGCAGCTTAGTCCAGGGGAACTATGGCTACACCTTC.

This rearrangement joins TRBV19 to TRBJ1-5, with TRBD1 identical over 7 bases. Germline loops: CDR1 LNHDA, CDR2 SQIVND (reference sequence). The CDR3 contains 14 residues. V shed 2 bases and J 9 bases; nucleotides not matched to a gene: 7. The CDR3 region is CASSISTGDAPQHF. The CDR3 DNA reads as TGTGCCAGTAGTATAAGTACAGGGGATGCGCCCCAGCATTTT.

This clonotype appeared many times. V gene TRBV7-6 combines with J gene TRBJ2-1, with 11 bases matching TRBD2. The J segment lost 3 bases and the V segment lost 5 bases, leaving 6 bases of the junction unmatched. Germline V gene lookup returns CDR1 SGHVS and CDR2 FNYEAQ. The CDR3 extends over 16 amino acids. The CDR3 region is CASSRLGTSGYNEQFF. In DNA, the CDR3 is TGTGCCAGCAGCCGCCTGGGGACTAGCGGCTACAATGAGCAGTTCTTC.

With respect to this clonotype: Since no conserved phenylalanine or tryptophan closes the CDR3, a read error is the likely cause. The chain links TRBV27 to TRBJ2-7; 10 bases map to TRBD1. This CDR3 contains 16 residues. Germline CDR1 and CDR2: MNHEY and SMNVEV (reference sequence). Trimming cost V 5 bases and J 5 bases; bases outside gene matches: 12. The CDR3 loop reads CASSPTPGQGRHEQYY. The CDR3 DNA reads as TGTGCCAGCAGTCCCACCCCGGGACAGGGGCGCCACGAGCAGTACTAC.

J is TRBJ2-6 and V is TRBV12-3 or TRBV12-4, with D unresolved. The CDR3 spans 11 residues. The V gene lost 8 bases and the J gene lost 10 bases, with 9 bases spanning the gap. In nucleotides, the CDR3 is TGTGCCAGCTCGATCCAAAACGTCCTGACTTTC. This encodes CASSIQNVLTF.

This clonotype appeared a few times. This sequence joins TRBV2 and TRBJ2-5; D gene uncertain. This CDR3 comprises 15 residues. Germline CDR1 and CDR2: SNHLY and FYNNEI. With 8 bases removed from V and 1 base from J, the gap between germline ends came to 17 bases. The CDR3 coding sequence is TGTGCCAGCTCGGCGCAACAGTCGACCCAAGAGACCCAGTACTTC. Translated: CASSAQQSTQETQYF.

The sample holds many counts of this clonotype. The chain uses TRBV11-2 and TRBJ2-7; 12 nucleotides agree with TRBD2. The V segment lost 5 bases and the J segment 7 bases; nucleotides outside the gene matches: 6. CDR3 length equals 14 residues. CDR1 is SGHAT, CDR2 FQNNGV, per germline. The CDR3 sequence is CASSATSGSVEQYF. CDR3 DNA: TGTGCCAGCAGCGCGACTAGCGGGAGTGTAGAGCAGTACTTC.

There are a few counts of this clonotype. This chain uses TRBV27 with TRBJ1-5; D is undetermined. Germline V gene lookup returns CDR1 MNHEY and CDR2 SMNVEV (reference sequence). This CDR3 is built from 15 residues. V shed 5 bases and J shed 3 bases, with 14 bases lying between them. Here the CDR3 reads CASSPWTAPNQPQHF. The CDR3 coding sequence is TGTGCCAGCAGTCCTTGGACGGCTCCCAATCAGCCCCAGCATTTT.

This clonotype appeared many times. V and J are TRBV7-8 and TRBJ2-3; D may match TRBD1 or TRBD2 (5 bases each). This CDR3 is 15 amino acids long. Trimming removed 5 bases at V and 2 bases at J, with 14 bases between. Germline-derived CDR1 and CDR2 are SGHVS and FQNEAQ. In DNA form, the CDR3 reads TGTGCCAGCAGCCTCCACCGGGACGCCACAGATACGCAGTATTTT. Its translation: CASSLHRDATDTQYF.

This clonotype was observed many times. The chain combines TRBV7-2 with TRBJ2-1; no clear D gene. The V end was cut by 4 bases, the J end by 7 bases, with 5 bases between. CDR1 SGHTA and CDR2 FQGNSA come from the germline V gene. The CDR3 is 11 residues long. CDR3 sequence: CASSYNNEQFF. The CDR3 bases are TGTGCCAGCAGCTATAATAATGAGCAGTTCTTC.

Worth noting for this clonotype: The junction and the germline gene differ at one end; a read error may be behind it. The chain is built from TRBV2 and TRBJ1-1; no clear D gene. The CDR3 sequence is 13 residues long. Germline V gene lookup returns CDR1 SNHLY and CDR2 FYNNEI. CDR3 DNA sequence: TGTGCCAGCAGCGAAGACATAAACACTGAAGCTTTCTTT. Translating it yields CASSEDINTEAFF.

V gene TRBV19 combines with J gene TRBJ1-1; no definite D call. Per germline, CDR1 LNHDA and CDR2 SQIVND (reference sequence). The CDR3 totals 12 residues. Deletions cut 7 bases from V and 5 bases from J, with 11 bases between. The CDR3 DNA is TGTGCCAGTACCGGATATCAGACTGAAGCTTTCTTT. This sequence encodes CASTGYQTEAFF. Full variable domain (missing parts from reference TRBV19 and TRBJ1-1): DGGITQSPKYLFRKEGQNVTLSCEQNLNHDAMYWYRQDPGQGLRLIYYSQIVNDFQKGDIAEGYSVSREKKESFPLTVTSAQKNPTAFYLCASTGYQTEAFFGQGTRLTVV.

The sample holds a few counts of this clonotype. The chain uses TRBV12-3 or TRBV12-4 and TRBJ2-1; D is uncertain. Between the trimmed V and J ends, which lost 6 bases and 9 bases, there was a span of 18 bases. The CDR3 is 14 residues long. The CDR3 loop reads CASSLGPRSGEQFF. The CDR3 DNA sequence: TGTGCCAGCAGCCTAGGGCCTAGATCGGGTGAGCAGTTCTTC.

CDR3 loop: CASSYSTSGAYEQYF. The DNA for the CDR3 is TGTGCCAGCAGTTACTCGACTAGCGGGGCCTACGAGCAGTACTTC. The chain links TRBV6-5 to TRBJ2-7, with 11 bases aligning to TRBD2. From germline, CDR1 is MNHEY and CDR2 SVGAGI. The CDR3 has 15 residues. V shed 0 bases, J shed 2 bases, and the junction held 0 bases outside the gene matches.

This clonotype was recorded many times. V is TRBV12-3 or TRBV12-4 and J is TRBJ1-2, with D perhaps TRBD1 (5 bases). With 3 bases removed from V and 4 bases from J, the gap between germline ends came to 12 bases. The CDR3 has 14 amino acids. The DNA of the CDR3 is TGTGCCAGCAGTTTCTCCAACCAGGGCTATGGCTACACCTTC. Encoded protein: CASSFSNQGYGYTF.

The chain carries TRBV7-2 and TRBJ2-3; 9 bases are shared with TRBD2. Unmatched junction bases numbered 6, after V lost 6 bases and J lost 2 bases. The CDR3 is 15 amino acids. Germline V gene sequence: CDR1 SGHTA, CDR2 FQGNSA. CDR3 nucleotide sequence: TGTGCCAGCAGGGAAGCGGGAGGAATCACAGATACGCAGTATTTT. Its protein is CASREAGGITDTQYF.

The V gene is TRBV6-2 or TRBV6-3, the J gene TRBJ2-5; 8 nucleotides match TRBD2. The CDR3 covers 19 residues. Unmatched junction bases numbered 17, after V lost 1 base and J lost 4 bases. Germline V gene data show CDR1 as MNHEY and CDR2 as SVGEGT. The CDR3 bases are TGTGCCAGCAGTTACTTTGCGGGAGGAGAGAACTTCTTGGGAGAGACCCAGTACTTC. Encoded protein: CASSYFAGGENFLGETQYF.

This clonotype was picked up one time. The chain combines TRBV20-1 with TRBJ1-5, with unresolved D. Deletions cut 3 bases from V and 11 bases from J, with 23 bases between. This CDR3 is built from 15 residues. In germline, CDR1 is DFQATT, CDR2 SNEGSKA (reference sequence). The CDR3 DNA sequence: TGCAGTGCTAGCGAGGGATCTGGTTTCGATCAAGCCCAGCATTTT. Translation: CSASEGSGFDQAQHF.

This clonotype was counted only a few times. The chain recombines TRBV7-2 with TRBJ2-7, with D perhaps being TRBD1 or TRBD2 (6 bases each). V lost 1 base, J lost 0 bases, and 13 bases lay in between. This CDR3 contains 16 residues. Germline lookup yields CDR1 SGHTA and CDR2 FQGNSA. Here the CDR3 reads CASSLGGAVASYEQYF. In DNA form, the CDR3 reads TGTGCCAGCAGCTTAGGGGGGGCGGTGGCCTCCTACGAGCAGTACTTC.

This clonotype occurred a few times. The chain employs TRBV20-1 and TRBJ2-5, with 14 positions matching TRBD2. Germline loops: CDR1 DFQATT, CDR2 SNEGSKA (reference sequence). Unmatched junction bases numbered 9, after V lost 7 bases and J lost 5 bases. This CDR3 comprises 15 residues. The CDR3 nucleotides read TGCAGTGTCCTCTTGACTAGCGGGGGGGCCGAGACCCAGTACTTC. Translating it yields CSVLLTSGGAETQYF.

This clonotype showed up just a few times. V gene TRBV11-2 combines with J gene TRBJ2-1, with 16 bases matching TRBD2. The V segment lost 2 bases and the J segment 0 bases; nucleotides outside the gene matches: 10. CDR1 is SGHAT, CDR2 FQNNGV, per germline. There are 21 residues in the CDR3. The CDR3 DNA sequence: TGTGCCAGCAGCTTAAACTCGGGACTAGCGGGAGGGAGGAGCTCCTACAATGAGCAGTTCTTC. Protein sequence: CASSLNSGLAGGRSSYNEQFF. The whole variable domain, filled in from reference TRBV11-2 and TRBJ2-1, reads EAGVAQSPRYKIIEKRQSVAFWCNPISGHATLYWYQQILGQGPKLLIQFQNNGVVDDSQLPKDRFSAERLKGVDSTLKIQPAKLEDSAVYLCASSLNSGLAGGRSSYNEQFFGPGTRLTVL.

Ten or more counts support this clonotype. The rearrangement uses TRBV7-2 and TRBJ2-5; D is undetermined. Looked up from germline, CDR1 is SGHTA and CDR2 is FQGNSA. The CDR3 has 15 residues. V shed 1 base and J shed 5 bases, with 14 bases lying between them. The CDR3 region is CASSLVLESVETQYF. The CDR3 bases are TGTGCCAGCAGCTTAGTTCTGGAGTCGGTGGAGACCCAGTACTTC.

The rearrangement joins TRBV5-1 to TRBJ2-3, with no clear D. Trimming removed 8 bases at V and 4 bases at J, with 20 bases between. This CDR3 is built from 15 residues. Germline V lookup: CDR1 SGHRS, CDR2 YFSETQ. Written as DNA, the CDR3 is TGCGCCAGTAAACCGACCGACGTTCTTGCAGATACGCAGTATTTT. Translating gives CASKPTDVLADTQYF.

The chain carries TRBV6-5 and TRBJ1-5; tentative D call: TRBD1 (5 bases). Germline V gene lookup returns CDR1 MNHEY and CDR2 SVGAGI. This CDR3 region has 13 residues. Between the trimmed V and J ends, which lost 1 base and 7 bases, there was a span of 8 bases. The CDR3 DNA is TGTGCCAGCAGTTACTTGGGGGGACAGCCCCAGCATTTT. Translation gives CASSYLGGQPQHF.

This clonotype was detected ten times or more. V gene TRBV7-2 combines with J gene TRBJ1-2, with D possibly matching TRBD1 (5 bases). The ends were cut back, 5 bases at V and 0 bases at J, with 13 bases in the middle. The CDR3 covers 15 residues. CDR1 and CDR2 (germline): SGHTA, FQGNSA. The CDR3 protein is CASSEPRQTNYGYTF. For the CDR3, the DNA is TGTGCCAGCAGCGAGCCCAGACAGACTAACTATGGCTACACCTTC. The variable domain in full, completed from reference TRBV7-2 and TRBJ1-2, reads GAGVSQSPSNKVTEKGKDVELRCDPISGHTALYWYRQSLGQGLEFLIYFQGNSAPDKSGLPSDRFSAERTGGSVSTLTIQRTQQEDSAVYLCASSEPRQTNYGYTFGSGTRLTVV.